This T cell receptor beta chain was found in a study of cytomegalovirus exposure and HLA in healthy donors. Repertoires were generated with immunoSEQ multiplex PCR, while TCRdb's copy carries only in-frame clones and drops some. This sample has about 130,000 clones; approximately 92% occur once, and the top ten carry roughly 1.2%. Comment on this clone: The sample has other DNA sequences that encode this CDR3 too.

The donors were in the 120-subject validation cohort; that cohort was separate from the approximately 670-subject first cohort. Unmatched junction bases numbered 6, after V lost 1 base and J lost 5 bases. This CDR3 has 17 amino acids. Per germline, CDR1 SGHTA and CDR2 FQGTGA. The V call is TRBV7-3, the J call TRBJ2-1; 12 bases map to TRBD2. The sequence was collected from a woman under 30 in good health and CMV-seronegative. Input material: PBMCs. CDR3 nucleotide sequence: TGTGCCAGCAGCTTAAGGGGAACTAGCGGGGGGAACAATGAGCAGTTCTTC. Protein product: CASSLRGTSGGNNEQFF.